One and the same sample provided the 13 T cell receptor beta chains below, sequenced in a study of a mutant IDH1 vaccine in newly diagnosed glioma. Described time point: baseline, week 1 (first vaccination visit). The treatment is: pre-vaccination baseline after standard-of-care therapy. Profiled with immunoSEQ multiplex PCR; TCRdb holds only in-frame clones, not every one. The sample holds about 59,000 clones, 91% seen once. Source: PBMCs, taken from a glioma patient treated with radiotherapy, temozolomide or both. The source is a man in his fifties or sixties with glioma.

In DNA, the CDR3 is TGCGCCAGCGGACTAGCGGGAGCCGGGGAGCTGTTTTTT. It encodes CASGLAGAGELFF. The chain uses TRBV5-1 and TRBJ2-2, with 13 bases aligning to TRBD2. The germline V gene has CDR1 SGHRS and CDR2 YFSETQ. The CDR3 length is 13 residues. V trimming: 7 bases; J trimming: 6 bases; junction bases outside the gene matches: 0.

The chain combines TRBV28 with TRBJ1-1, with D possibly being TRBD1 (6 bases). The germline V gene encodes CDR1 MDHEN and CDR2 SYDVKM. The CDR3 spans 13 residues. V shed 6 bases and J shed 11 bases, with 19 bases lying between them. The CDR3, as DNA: TGTGCCAGCAGCCCTACAGCCGCGGACAGTGCTTTCTTT. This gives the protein CASSPTAADSAFF.

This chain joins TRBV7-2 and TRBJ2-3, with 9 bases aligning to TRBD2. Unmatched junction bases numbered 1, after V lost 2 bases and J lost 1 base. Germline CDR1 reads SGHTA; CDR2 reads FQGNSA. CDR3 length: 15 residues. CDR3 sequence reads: CASSLQRGGTDTQYF. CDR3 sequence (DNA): TGTGCCAGCAGCTTACAGCGGGGGGGCACAGATACGCAGTATTTT.

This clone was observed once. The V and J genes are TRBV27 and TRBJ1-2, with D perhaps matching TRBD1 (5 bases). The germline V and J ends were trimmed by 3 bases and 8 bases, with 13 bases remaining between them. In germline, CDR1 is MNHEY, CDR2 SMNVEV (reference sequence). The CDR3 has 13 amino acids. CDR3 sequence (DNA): TGTGCCAGCAGTTTTCGGGACGGGAAGGGCTACACCTTC. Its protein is CASSFRDGKGYTF.

CDR3 sequence reads: CASSIGDRAGYTEAFF. The CDR3 DNA is TGTGCCAGTAGTATAGGGGACAGGGCCGGTTACACTGAAGCTTTCTTT. The chain recombines TRBV19 with TRBJ1-1; 9 nucleotides agree with TRBD1. CDR1 LNHDA and CDR2 SQIVND come from the germline V gene (reference sequence). The CDR3 spans 16 residues. The V segment lost 1 base and the J segment 3 bases; nucleotides outside the gene matches: 6.

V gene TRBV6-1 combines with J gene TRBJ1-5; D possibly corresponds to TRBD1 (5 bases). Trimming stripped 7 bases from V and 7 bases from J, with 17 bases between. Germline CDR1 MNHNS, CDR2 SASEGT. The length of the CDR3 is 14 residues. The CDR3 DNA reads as TGTGCCAGCATTGGGGACGGTTTAAGCCAGCCCCAGCATTTT. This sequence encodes CASIGDGLSQPQHF.

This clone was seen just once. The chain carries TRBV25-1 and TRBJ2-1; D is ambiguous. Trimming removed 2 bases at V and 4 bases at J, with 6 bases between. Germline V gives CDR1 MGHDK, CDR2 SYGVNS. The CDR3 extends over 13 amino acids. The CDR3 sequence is CASSEGEYNEQFF. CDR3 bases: TGTGCCAGCAGTGAAGGAGAGTACAATGAGCAGTTCTTC.

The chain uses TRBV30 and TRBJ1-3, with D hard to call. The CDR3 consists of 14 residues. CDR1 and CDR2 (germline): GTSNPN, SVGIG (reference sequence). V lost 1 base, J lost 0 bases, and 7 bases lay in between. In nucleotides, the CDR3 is TGTGCCTGGAGTGCGGGCAACTCTGGAAACACCATATATTTT. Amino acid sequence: CAWSAGNSGNTIYF.

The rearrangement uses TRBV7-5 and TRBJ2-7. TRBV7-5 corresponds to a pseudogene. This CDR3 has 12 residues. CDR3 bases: TGTGCCAGCAGCCTCAAACCCTACGAGCAGTACTTC. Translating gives CASSLKPYEQYF.

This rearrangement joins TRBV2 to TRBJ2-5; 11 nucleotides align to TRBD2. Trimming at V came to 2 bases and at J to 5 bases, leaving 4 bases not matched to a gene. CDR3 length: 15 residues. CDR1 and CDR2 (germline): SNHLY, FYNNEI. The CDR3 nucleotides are TGTGCCAGCAGTGAACCACTAGCGGGGGCCGAGACCCAGTACTTC. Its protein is CASSEPLAGAETQYF.

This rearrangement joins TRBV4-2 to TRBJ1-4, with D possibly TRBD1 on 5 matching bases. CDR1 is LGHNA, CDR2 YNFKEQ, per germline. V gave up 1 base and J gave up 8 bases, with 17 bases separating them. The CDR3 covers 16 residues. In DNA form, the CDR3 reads TGTGCCAGCAGCCAAGGGGGAGGGGCTCGGCGGGAAAAACTGTTTTTT. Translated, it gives CASSQGGGARREKLFF.

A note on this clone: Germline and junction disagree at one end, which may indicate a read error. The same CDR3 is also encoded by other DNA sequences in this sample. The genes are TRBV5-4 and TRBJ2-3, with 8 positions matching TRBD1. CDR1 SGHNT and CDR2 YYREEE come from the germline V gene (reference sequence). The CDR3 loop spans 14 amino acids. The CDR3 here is CASSFGQGPDTQYF. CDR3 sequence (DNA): TGTGCCAGCAGCTTTGGACAGGGTCCAGATACACAGTATTTT.

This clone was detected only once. The CDR3 DNA reads TGTGCCAGCAGCATCGGAGGGGGGCCTAATGAAAAACTGTTTTTT. This codes for CASSIGGGPNEKLFF. The chain has TRBV5-6 and TRBJ1-4, with D perhaps TRBD1 (6 bases). V was clipped by 4 bases and J by 3 bases, with 13 bases between them. The germline V gene encodes CDR1 SGHDT and CDR2 YYEEEE. This CDR3 region has 15 residues.